This T cell receptor (beta chain) was sequenced during a study of blood T cells in healthy people across ages. Study-wide findings and caveats: Both naive CD4+ cell counts and diversity were greater in long-lived donors than in aged donors. Among T cells, TCR beta diversity per million cells dropped roughly linearly as age rose.

Total RNA extracted from each sample amounted to at least 6 micrograms. As for this clonotype: Its specificity is unknown.

Then a second PCR, running roughly 6 to 11 cycles, was carried out with a sample-barcoded 5' primer and a J-beta primer mix. TCRdb reprocessed the 5' RACE reads via MiXCR and lists one record per CDR3 protein. The table includes hundreds of thousands of distinct CDR3 sequences, around two fifths detected once. What was sequenced was blood. The sequence was obtained from a man in his 60s in good health.

The CDR3 sequence: CASSLGWGGSWNNEQYF. The CDR3 nucleotides read TGTGCCAGCAGTCTCGGTTGGGGGGGGAGCTGGAACAATGAGCAGTACTTC. The V gene is TRBV6-2 or TRBV6-3, the J gene TRBJ2-7, with TRBD2 matching over 7 bases. Trimming removed 5 bases from V and 7 bases from J; junction bases left unmatched: 20. CDR1 is MNHEY and CDR2 is SVGEGT in the germline V gene. The CDR3 has 17 amino acids.